This TCR beta chain derives from a study of regulatory T cells in long-lasting Graves disease. For TCR beta, libraries came from iRepertoire HTBI primers and Arm-PCR of CDR3 regions. TCRdb redid the calling of the multiplex PCR reads with MiXCR, one entry per CDR3 protein. The sample includes some 440,000 distinct CDR3 sequences, more than 20% of them seen just once. The CDR3 loop spans 16 amino acids. V was clipped by 6 bases and J by 4 bases; unmatched bases: 13. Germline V gives CDR1 MNHEY, CDR2 SMNVEV (reference sequence). Notes on the study in general: Clonotypes that were public and shared totalled 2,741 in persistent patients versus roughly 1,000 in new patients. Sample size, which was small, may have reduced accuracy. TRBV28, TRBJ1-2 and TRBJ2-5 were segments that persistent disease favored.

This clonotype was observed many times. Its antigen remains unidentified. Time point in this sample: persistent/refractory GD, antithyroid drugs over 5 years with positive TRAb. There was RNA extracted from PBMCs, and the TCR library was made from it. From an endocrinology department in Xi'an, China, came the patients. Sequenced here: peripheral blood mononuclear cells (PBMCs), sampled when the disease was refractory, from a patient treated with antithyroid drugs. The J gene is TRBJ2-7, the V gene TRBV27, with TRBD1 matching 9 bases. This TCR derives from a female donor with Graves disease. In DNA, the CDR3 is TGTGCCAGCAGCTTCAGGTGGGGACAGGGTGTATACGAGCAGTACTTC. This codes for CASSFRWGQGVYEQYF.